This is a list of T cell receptor beta chains from one sample in a study of cytomegalovirus exposure and HLA in healthy donors. Measured with immunoSEQ multiplex PCR; TCRdb has only the in-frame clones, and not every one. Among 85,000 to 120,000 clones listed, about 75% were seen once. Sequenced input: PBMCs. The receptors derive from a man in his forties in good health and CMV-seronegative. Each CDR3 is given without its conserved first and last residue.

v_gene	j_gene	CDR3aa
TRBV6-1	TRBJ2-5	ASSPGTSVQETQY
TRBV11-2	TRBJ2-3	ASSLGQGDTQY
TRBV2	TRBJ1-3	ANQAPSGNTIY
TRBV7-6	TRBJ2-1	ASSFYRDRAQF
TRBV6-5	TRBJ1-1	ASSYSEVTEAF
TRBV9	TRBJ2-7	ASSVGDNSYEQY
TRBV5-1	TRBJ2-5	ASSFGGGSSETQY
TRBV7-2	TRBJ1-5	ASSSGPVNSRAHQPQH
TRBV6-6	TRBJ1-2	ASSYSGVNYGYT
TRBV2	TRBJ1-1	ASRTTGGRTEAF
TRBV5-1	TRBJ1-6	ASSSRDRGSPLH
TRBV10-3	TRBJ1-1	AAEGHKNTEAF
TRBV18	TRBJ2-7	ASQPGLAFEQY
TRBV15	TRBJ2-1	ATSRALDRSYNEQF
TRBV15	TRBJ1-1	ATSRDRAGGTEAF
TRBV6-5	TRBJ2-5	ASSSDSEQETQY
TRBV4-1	TRBJ2-3	ASSQTSGGIDTQY
TRBV11-1	TRBJ1-1	ASRIQGNTEAF
TRBV5-4	TRBJ2-5	ASSLAGTAETQY
TRBV2	TRBJ2-7	ASSGGGGGREQY
TRBV11-2	TRBJ1-5	ASSLSGRENQPQH
TRBV19	TRBJ2-5	VYPGTEETQY
TRBV6-1	TRBJ1-2	ASSGYTGDYGYT
TRBV20-1	TRBJ2-5	SAGSQETQY
TRBV5-5	TRBJ1-2	ASSLAPVNYGYT
TRBV6-1	TRBJ2-7	ASSEGGTGSYEQY
TRBV5-1	TRBJ1-6	ASSLGQGANSPLH
TRBV10-1	TRBJ2-1	ASGRTDYNEQF
TRBV5-1	TRBJ2-6	ASSSTGSGANVLT
TRBV2	TRBJ1-4	ASSEGDREGELF
TRBV4-1	TRBJ1-6	ASSQDDRRDSPLH
TRBV9	TRBJ2-7	ASSENGGADEQY
TRBV25-1	TRBJ1-1	ASSEDERRWEAF
TRBV6-5	TRBJ2-2	ASSYRSTNTGELF
TRBV27	TRBJ2-5	ASSEDRRETQY
TRBV10-3	TRBJ2-3	AISSVIGLATDTQY
TRBV5-1	TRBJ1-4	ASGEQGREKLF
TRBV10-3	TRBJ2-5	AISEGGGGAQETQY
TRBV5-1	.	ASSLAGGEVYEQY
TRBV15	TRBJ2-4	ATSRAGEVAKNIQY
TRBV7-3	TRBJ2-5	ASSFGPDRAETQY
TRBV7-2	TRBJ2-2	ASSAQGGRTGELF
TRBV2	TRBJ2-1	ASSAGGASEQF
TRBV7-6	TRBJ2-3	ASSLRGGPDNTDTQY
TRBV7-9	TRBJ1-1	ASSLVGGNTEAF
TRBV25-1	TRBJ1-6	ASSSTGSYSPLH
TRBV14	TRBJ2-3	ASSHDSGTSLDTQY
TRBV11-2	TRBJ2-3	ASRGRDRAKY
TRBV2	TRBJ2-7	ASLMGQGSYEQY
TRBV5-6	TRBJ1-5	ASSLLTSTGGNQPQH
TRBV4-1	TRBJ2-2	ASSQTRDYNTGELF
TRBV19	TRBJ2-7	ASSIRDSRAYEQY
TRBV4-1	TRBJ2-3	ASSQAGTDTQY